The present T cell receptor (beta chain) was sequenced within a study of regulatory dendritic cells for organ transplantation. Germline V gives CDR1 LGHNA, CDR2 YNFKEQ. This CDR3 has 17 amino acids. V gave up 0 bases and J gave up 12 bases; unmatched junction bases: 13. Memory T cells were CD45RO+, naive were CD45RA+, sorted by FACS. Study results and limitations: Naive CD4+ and CD8+ repertoires were highly diverse; memory CD8+ was most oligoclonal.

Data came from immunoSEQ multiplex PCR; TCRdb stores just in-frame clones and leaves some out. This repertoire shows about 29,000 clones, about four fifths found once; its top ten account for around 0.093%. In regard to this clone: Antigen: not known.

This receptor was identified in a human donor in good health. Sequenced input: naive CD4+ T cells from blood. Regarding subset: CD45RA+ naive T cells. This chain joins TRBV4-2 and TRBJ2-1, with 11 bases lining up with TRBD2. CDR3 sequence: CASSQDSGGAVNVVQFF. DNA of the CDR3: TGTGCCAGCAGCCAAGATAGCGGGGGGGCCGTAAACGTCGTGCAGTTCTTC.